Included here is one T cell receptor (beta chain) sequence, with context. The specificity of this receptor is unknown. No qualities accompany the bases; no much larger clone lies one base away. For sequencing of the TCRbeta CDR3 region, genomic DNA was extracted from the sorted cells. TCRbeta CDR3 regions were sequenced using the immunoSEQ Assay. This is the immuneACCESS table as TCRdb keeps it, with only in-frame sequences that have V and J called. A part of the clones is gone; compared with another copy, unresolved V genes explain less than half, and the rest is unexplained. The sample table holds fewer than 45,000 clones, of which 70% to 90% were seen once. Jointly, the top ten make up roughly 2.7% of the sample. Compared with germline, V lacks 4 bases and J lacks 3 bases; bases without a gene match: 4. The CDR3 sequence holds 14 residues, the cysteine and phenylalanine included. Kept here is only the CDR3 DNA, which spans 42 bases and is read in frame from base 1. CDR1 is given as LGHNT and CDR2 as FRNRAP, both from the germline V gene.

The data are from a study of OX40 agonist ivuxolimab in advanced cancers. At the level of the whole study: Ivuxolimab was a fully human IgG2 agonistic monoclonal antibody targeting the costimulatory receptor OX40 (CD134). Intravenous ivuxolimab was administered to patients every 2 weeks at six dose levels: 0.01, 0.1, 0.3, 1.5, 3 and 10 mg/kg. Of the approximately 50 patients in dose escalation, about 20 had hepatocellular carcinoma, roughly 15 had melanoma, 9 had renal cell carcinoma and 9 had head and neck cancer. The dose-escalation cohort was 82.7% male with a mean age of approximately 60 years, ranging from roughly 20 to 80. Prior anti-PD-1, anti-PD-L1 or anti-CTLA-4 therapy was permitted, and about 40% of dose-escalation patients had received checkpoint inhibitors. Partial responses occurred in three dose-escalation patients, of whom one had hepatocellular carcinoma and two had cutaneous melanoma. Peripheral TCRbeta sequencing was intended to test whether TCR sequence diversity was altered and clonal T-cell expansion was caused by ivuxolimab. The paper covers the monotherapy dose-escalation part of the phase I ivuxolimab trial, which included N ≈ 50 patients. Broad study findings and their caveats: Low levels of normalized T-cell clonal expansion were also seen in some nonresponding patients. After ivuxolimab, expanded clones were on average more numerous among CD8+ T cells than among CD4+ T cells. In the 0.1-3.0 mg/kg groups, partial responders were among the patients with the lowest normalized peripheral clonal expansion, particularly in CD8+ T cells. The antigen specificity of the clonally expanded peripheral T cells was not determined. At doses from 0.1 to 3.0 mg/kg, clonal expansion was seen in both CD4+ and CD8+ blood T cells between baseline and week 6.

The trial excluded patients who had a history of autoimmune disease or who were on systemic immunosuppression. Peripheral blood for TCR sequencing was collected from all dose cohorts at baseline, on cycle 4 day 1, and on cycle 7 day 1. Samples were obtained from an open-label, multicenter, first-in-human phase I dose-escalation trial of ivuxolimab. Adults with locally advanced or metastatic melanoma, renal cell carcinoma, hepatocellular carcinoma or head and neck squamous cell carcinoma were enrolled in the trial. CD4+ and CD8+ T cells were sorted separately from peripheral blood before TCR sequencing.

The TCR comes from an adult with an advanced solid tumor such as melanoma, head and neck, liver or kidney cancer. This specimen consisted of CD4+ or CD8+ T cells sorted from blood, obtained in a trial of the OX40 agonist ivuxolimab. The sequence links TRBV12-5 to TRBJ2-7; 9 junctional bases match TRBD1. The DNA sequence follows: TGTGCTAGTGGTTACGGGACAGGGAACTACGAGCAGTACTTC. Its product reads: CASGYGTGNYEQYF. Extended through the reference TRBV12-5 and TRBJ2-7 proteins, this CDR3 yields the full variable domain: DARVTQTPRHKVTEMGQEVTMRCQPILGHNTVFWYRQTMMQGLELLAYFRNRAPLDDSGMPKDRFSAEMPDATLATLKIQPSEPRDSAVYFCASGYGTGNYEQYFGPGTRLTVT.